This is a list of T cell receptor beta chains from one sample in a study of T-cell memory formation after mild COVID-19. Via MiXCR, TCRdb re-called the 5' RACE reads, giving one row per CDR3 protein. The sample contains tens of thousands of distinct CDR3 sequences, approximately 7.6% of which appear only once. Sequences were obtained from PBMCs or a T cell subset sorted from them (not recorded which). Every receptor here comes from a young man who had mild COVID-19 (a few samples of this study predate the infection). Cell type and time point are not known. Both conserved end residues are part of each CDR3. The order of the fields is clone size, J gene, D gene, V gene, CDR3 protein, CDR3 DNA. A D gene is named only where the DNA matches it firmly. Clone size is given for some rows only: seen once, a few or many times, or a class if the clone is expanded.

>few|TRBJ1-4|NA|TRBV6-6
CASSTRQAEKLFF
TGTGCCAGCAGCACTAGACAGGCGGAAAAACTGTTTTTT
>NA|TRBJ1-1|NA|TRBV29-1
CSVRVNRELGTEAFF
TGCAGCGTTCGTGTCAACAGGGAACTAGGAACTGAAGCTTTCTTT
>few|TRBJ2-7|TRBD1|TRBV18
CASSLDGQGVYEQYF
TGTGCCAGCTCTCTCGATGGACAGGGGGTTTACGAGCAGTACTTC
>NA|TRBJ1-6|NA|TRBV20-1
CSASLAPNSPLHF
TGCAGTGCTAGTCTGGCTCCGAATTCACCCCTCCACTTT
>many|TRBJ2-6|NA|TRBV7-9
CASSFARAPGANVLTF
TGTGCCAGCAGCTTCGCCAGGGCCCCTGGGGCCAACGTCCTGACTTTC
>few|TRBJ2-1|NA|TRBV7-8
CASSLEFVSVGNEQFF
TGTGCCAGCAGCTTAGAATTCGTTAGCGTAGGAAATGAGCAGTTCTTC
>few|TRBJ2-2|TRBD1|TRBV20-1
CSANDRVKNTGELFF
TGCAGTGCCAATGACAGGGTCAAGAACACCGGGGAGCTGTTTTTT
>few|TRBJ2-1|NA|TRBV2
CASGRQLVTPLF
TGTGCCAGCGGTCGCCAACTAGTGACCCCACTCTTC
>many|TRBJ2-1|NA|TRBV5-6
CASSFGHYRGEQFF
TGTGCCAGCAGCTTTGGTCATTATCGGGGTGAGCAGTTCTTC
>NA|TRBJ2-7|TRBD1|TRBV4-1
CASSHNQGAYEQYF
TGCGCCAGCAGCCATAATCAGGGGGCCTACGAGCAGTACTTC
>many|TRBJ2-3|NA|TRBV14
CASSPDPDTQYF
TGTGCCAGCAGCCCCGATCCAGATACGCAGTATTTT
>NA|TRBJ2-5|NA|TRBV28
CASSWGLGKETQYF
TGTGCCAGCAGTTGGGGTCTGGGGAAAGAGACCCAGTACTTC
>few|TRBJ1-2|TRBD1|TRBV3-1
CASSQAVKTGEQDGYTF
TGTGCCAGCAGCCAAGCCGTCAAGACAGGGGAACAGGATGGCTACACCTTC
>many|TRBJ1-2|NA|TRBV7-2
CASSPDRNYGYTF
TGTGCCAGCAGCCCCGACAGAAACTATGGCTACACCTTC
>NA|TRBJ2-3|TRBD2|TRBV5-1
CASSFLLADTDTQYF
TGCGCCAGCAGCTTCTTACTAGCGGACACAGATACGCAGTATTTT
>few|TRBJ2-6|NA|TRBV27
CASSRGQVGANVLTF
TGTGCCAGCAGCCGCGGGCAGGTCGGGGCCAACGTCCTGACTTTC
>NA|TRBJ2-2|NA|TRBV5-1
CASTHARGSGELFF
TGCGCCAGCACCCACGCCCGGGGATCGGGGGAGCTGTTTTTT
>NA|TRBJ2-6|TRBD1|TRBV5-1
CASSLEGQGARWSGANVLTF
TGCGCCAGCAGCTTGGAAGGACAGGGGGCGCGGTGGTCTGGGGCCAACGTCCTGACTTTC
>NA|TRBJ1-1|NA|TRBV5-1
CASRPQENTEAFF
TGCGCCAGCAGGCCCCAGGAGAACACTGAAGCTTTCTTT
>NA|TRBJ1-1|NA|TRBV29-1
CSVQDSMNTEAFF
TGCAGCGTTCAGGACTCCATGAACACTGAAGCTTTCTTT
>NA|TRBJ2-4|TRBD1|TRBV6-5
CASSRGQGAIQYF
TGTGCCAGCAGTCGCGGACAGGGGGCCATTCAGTACTTC
>few|TRBJ2-7|NA|TRBV7-9
CASSPTVSYEQYF
TGTGCCAGCAGCCCGACCGTATCCTACGAGCAGTACTTC
>few|TRBJ1-1|NA|TRBV5-1
CASSLQGIGDTEAFF
TGCGCCAGCAGCTTACAGGGAATTGGTGACACTGAAGCTTTCTTT
>few|TRBJ1-6|NA|TRBV5-1
CASSPVAGTNSPLHF
TGCGCCAGCAGCCCAGTGGCGGGGACTAATTCACCCCTCCACTTT
>NA|TRBJ2-2|NA|TRBV4-3
CASSQDGTGTPAGELFF
TGCGCCAGCAGCCAAGATGGGACGGGAACACCCGCCGGGGAGCTGTTTTTT
>once|TRBJ1-2|TRBD1|TRBV5-1
CASSLLSGGGDGYTF
TGCGCCAGCAGCTTACTATCAGGGGGCGGAGATGGCTACACCTTC
>many|TRBJ2-4|TRBD1|TRBV11-1
CASSEIQGNIQYF
TGTGCCAGCAGCGAAATACAGGGGAACATTCAGTACTTC
>many|TRBJ2-2|TRBD2|TRBV6-2/TRBV6-3
CASIPIGTSGHTGELFF
TGTGCCAGCATCCCGATCGGGACTAGCGGGCACACCGGGGAGCTGTTTTTT
>few|TRBJ2-3|NA|TRBV5-1
CASSLAVGGGTDTQYF
TGCGCCAGCAGCTTGGCTGTCGGGGGAGGCACAGATACGCAGTATTTT
>NA|TRBJ1-1|NA|TRBV7-2
CASSLNRGTQAFF
TGTGCCAGCAGCTTAAATAGGGGTACGCAAGCTTTCTTT
>few|TRBJ2-1|NA|TRBV20-1
CSAEPPEGRMRNEQFF
TGCAGTGCCGAGCCTCCCGAGGGTCGAATGAGAAATGAGCAGTTCTTC
>many|TRBJ2-5|NA|TRBV7-8
CASTVERPTQETQYF
TGTGCCAGCACGGTAGAGCGGCCAACCCAAGAGACCCAGTACTTC
>many|TRBJ2-3|NA|TRBV11-2
CASSLPRRTGADTQYF
TGTGCCAGCAGCTTACCCCGCCGGACCGGGGCAGATACGCAGTATTTT
>NA|TRBJ1-1|TRBD1|TRBV5-1
CASSQGTVSPEAFF
TGCGCCAGCAGCCAGGGGACAGTTTCCCCTGAAGCTTTCTTT
>NA|TRBJ2-7|TRBD1|TRBV7-2
CASSLAGTGYYEQYF
TGTGCCAGCAGCTTAGCCGGGACAGGGTACTACGAGCAGTACTTC
>few|TRBJ2-3|NA|TRBV5-1
CASSFAASDTQYF
TGCGCCAGCAGCTTTGCGGCATCAGATACGCAGTATTTT
>few|TRBJ1-2|NA|TRBV7-2
CASGSGIGYGYTF
TGTGCCAGCGGCTCAGGGATCGGCTATGGCTACACCTTC
>many|TRBJ2-5|NA|TRBV18
CASSMAWETQYF
TGTGCCAGCTCCATGGCTTGGGAGACCCAGTACTTC
>many|TRBJ2-2|TRBD1|TRBV7-7
CASSLPGTAVELFF
TGTGCTAGCAGCTTGCCCGGGACAGCCGTGGAGCTGTTTTTT
>many|TRBJ2-1|TRBD2|TRBV4-1
CASSGGLAGGNPYNEQFF
TGCGCCAGCAGCGGGGGACTAGCGGGGGGTAACCCCTACAATGAGCAGTTCTTC
>many|TRBJ1-3|TRBD1|TRBV4-2
CASSRSGQREDTIYF
TGTGCCAGCAGCCGGTCGGGACAGCGCGAAGACACCATATATTTT
>few|TRBJ2-5|TRBD2|TRBV5-1
CASSLTSGGAGETQYF
TGCGCCAGCAGCCTGACTAGCGGGGGGGCCGGTGAGACCCAGTACTTC
>NA|TRBJ2-5|NA|TRBV20-1
CSAPLSGAYQETQYF
TGCAGTGCACCCTTGAGCGGAGCGTACCAAGAGACCCAGTACTTC
>NA|TRBJ2-1|NA|TRBV10-3
CAISGWMGNNEQFF
TGTGCCATCAGTGGCTGGATGGGGAATAATGAGCAGTTCTTC
>few|TRBJ1-1|NA|TRBV4-3
CASSRGRGTEAFF
TGCGCCAGCAGCAGAGGGAGGGGGACTGAAGCTTTCTTT
>NA|TRBJ1-5|NA|TRBV28
CASIPGSGNQPQHF
TGTGCCAGCATCCCCGGTAGTGGAAATCAGCCCCAGCATTTT
>NA|TRBJ1-1|TRBD1|TRBV11-2
CASSSYRGQGTNTEAFF
TGTGCCAGCAGCTCGTACAGGGGACAGGGAACGAACACTGAAGCTTTCTTT
>many|TRBJ2-2|NA|TRBV18
CASSPVAVANTGELFF
TGTGCCAGCTCACCGGTAGCGGTCGCGAACACCGGGGAGCTGTTTTTT
>many|TRBJ2-3|NA|TRBV12-3/TRBV12-4
CASTFGTSTDTQYF
TGTGCCAGCACCTTCGGGACTAGCACAGATACGCAGTATTTT
>few|TRBJ2-3|TRBD2|TRBV6-2/TRBV6-3
CASRTSGSTDTQYF
TGTGCCAGCAGGACTAGCGGGAGCACAGATACGCAGTATTTT
>few|TRBJ2-1|TRBD1|TRBV27
CASNGQGANEQFF
TGTGCCAGCAACGGACAGGGGGCGAATGAGCAGTTCTTC
>few|TRBJ1-1|NA|TRBV14
CATALMVRNTEAFF
TGTGCCACCGCGTTAATGGTACGAAACACTGAAGCTTTCTTT
>many|TRBJ1-3|NA|TRBV5-6
CASSVTGPTSGNTIYF
TGTGCCAGCAGCGTTACGGGACCGACCTCTGGAAACACCATATATTTT
>few|TRBJ1-2|NA|TRBV6-5
CASSRTASGYTF
TGTGCCAGCAGCCGGACAGCTTCTGGCTACACCTTC
>NA|TRBJ1-1|NA|TRBV19
CASSPREGGAFF
TGTGCCAGTAGTCCCCGTGAGGGTGGGGCTTTCTTT
>few|TRBJ2-1|NA|TRBV5-4
CASSLGRSEQFF
TGTGCCAGCAGCTTAGGGAGGAGTGAGCAGTTCTTC
>few|TRBJ1-4|NA|TRBV4-2
CASSQGDRGEKLFF
TGTGCCAGCAGCCAAGGGGATCGGGGTGAAAAACTGTTTTTT
>few|TRBJ2-1|NA|TRBV20-1
CSAPDRSGNNEQFF
TGCAGTGCCCCAGATCGCAGCGGTAACAATGAGCAGTTCTTC
>NA|TRBJ2-3|TRBD2|TRBV4-3
CASSPSTSGGTDTQYF
TGCGCCAGCAGTCCAAGTACTAGCGGAGGCACAGATACGCAGTATTTT
>few|TRBJ2-1|NA|TRBV6-2/TRBV6-3
CASTDSAGVKQFF
TGTGCCAGCACCGACTCGGCCGGAGTAAAGCAGTTCTTC